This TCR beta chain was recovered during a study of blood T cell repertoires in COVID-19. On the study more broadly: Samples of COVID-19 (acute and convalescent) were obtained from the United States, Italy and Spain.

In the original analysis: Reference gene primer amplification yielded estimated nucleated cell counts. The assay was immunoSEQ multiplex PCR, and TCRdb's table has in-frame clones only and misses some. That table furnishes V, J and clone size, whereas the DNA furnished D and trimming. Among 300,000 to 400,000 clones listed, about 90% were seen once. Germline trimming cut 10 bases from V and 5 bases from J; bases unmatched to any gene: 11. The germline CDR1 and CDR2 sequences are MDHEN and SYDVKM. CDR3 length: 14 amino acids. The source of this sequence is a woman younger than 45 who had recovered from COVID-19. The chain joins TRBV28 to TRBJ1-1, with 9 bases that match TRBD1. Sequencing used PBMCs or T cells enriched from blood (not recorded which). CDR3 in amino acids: CAIQLQGAETEAFF. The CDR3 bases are TGTGCCATCCAGCTACAGGGGGCTGAAACTGAAGCTTTCTTT.